Below, 22 T cell receptor beta chains from the same sample are listed, as sequenced in a study of blood T cell repertoires in COVID-19. TCRdb's copy holds only in-frame clones and misses some; the assay was immunoSEQ multiplex PCR. Of a few hundred thousand clones in the sample, 90% were seen once. Sequenced: PBMCs or T cells enriched from blood (not recorded which). Every receptor here comes from a man younger than 45 who had been exposed to COVID-19.

This clone was detected only a few times. The chain links TRBV30 to TRBJ1-2; D might be TRBD1 (6 bases). The CDR3 has 15 amino acids. Trimming pared 4 bases from V and 5 bases from J, leaving 20 bases between. CDR1 is GTSNPN and CDR2 is SVGIG in the germline V gene (reference sequence). This CDR3 is CAWTLSGGDRYGYTF. CDR3 in DNA: TGTGCCTGGACTCTTTCGGGGGGCGATAGGTATGGCTACACCTTC.

Concerning this clone: One end of the junction is discordant with germline, which a read error may explain. V is TRBV19 and J is TRBJ2-2; 7 bases are shared with TRBD2. The CDR3 runs 14 residues. Germline-derived CDR1 and CDR2 are LNHDA and SQIVND (reference sequence). The CDR3 DNA reads as TGTGCCAGTGGTATGGCTAGCGGTACCGGGGAGCTGTTTTTT. It codes for CASGMASGTGELFF. Based on the CDR3 plus reference TRBV19 and TRBJ2-2, the full variable domain is DGGITQSPKYLFRKEGQNVTLSCEQNLNHDAMYWYRQDPGQGLRLIYYSQIVNDFQKGDIAEGYSVSREKKESFPLTVTSAQKNPTAFYLCASGMASGTGELFFGEGSRLTVL.

This chain uses TRBV19 with TRBJ1-4; D gene ambiguous. V was shortened by 8 bases and J by 0 bases, with 16 bases between the two germline ends. Germline V gene data show CDR1 as LNHDA and CDR2 as SQIVND (reference sequence). The CDR3 loop spans 16 amino acids. CDR3 sequence reads: CASLSRSGATNEKLFF. CDR3 sequence (DNA): TGTGCCAGTCTTTCCCGTTCCGGAGCAACTAATGAAAAACTGTTTTTT.

The genes are TRBV27 and TRBJ1-2; TRBD1 might be the D (5 bases). In germline, CDR1 is MNHEY, CDR2 SMNVEV (reference sequence). Trimming left V 6 bases short and J 3 bases short, with 17 bases between. This CDR3 has 15 amino acids. The CDR3 nucleotides are TGTGCCAGCAGCCCTGGGGGGGGATCGCACTATGGCTACACCTTC. This sequence encodes CASSPGGGSHYGYTF.

The CDR3 coding sequence is TGTGCCAGCACTCGCGAGGGGGGGACTGAAGCTTTCTTT. This sequence encodes CASTREGGTEAFF. The rearrangement links TRBV6-5 to TRBJ1-1; a weak D match, TRBD1 (6 bases). This CDR3 has 13 residues. Germline CDR1 MNHEY, CDR2 SVGAGI. V lost 7 bases, J lost 5 bases, and 14 bases lay in between.

The chain recombines TRBV29-1 with TRBJ1-1, with TRBD1 matching 7 bases. The CDR3 is made up of 14 amino acids. V was clipped by 6 bases and J by 7 bases; unmatched bases: 14. Germline V CDR1 and CDR2: SQVTM, ANQGSEA. CDR3 in amino acids: CSVTATGPPYEAFF. The CDR3 coding sequence is TGCAGCGTCACAGCGACAGGGCCCCCCTATGAAGCTTTCTTT.

This clone was counted a single time. This chain links TRBV7-9 with TRBJ2-5; the match to TRBD1 covers 9 bases. The trim removed 7 bases at V and 9 bases at J, leaving 9 bases unmatched. Looked up from germline, CDR1 is SEHNR and CDR2 is FQNEAQ (reference sequence). The CDR3 loop spans 13 amino acids. The CDR3 sequence is CASIRDRTGAQYF. The CDR3 bases are TGTGCCAGCATCCGGGACAGGACAGGGGCCCAGTACTTC.

The table lists this clone with a count of one. This chain links TRBV10-3 with TRBJ2-2; weak D call: TRBD1 (6 bases). CDR3 size: 13 residues. Trimming left V 8 bases short and J 0 bases short, with 7 bases between. Germline lookup yields CDR1 ENHRY and CDR2 SYGVKD. The CDR3 spells CAIQGSNTGELFF. For the CDR3, the DNA is TGTGCCATCCAGGGGTCGAACACCGGGGAGCTGTTTTTT.

The chain carries TRBV3-1 (or the pseudogene TRBV3-2) and TRBJ1-6, with D hard to call. Trimming left V 5 bases short and J 8 bases short, with 22 bases between. This CDR3 is 17 amino acids long. Germline loops: CDR1 LGHDT, CDR2 YNNKEL (reference sequence). The CDR3 sequence is CASSDEWSSRGDSPLHF. The DNA for the CDR3 is TGTGCCAGCAGCGATGAATGGAGTAGTCGAGGCGATTCACCCCTCCACTTT.

The chain is built from TRBV29-1 and TRBJ2-1; 7 bases line up with TRBD2. Germline trimming cut 2 bases from V and 10 bases from J; bases unmatched to any gene: 2. The CDR3 totals 11 residues. Germline CDR1 reads SQVTM; CDR2 reads ANQGSEA. CDR3 region: CSVEKGGEQFF. Written as DNA, the CDR3 is TGCAGCGTTGAAAAGGGAGGGGAGCAGTTCTTC.

This sequence joins TRBV19 and TRBJ1-2, with D possibly matching TRBD1 (5 bases). The CDR3 covers 14 residues. CDR1 is LNHDA and CDR2 is SQIVND in the germline V gene (reference sequence). V lost 6 bases to trimming and J lost 1 base, with 12 bases between them. The CDR3 protein is CASRPGGINYGYTF. The CDR3 coding sequence is TGTGCCAGTAGGCCGGGGGGAATTAACTATGGCTACACCTTC.

This sequence joins TRBV12-3 or TRBV12-4 and TRBJ1-2; 8 bases match TRBD1. The J segment lost 10 bases and the V segment lost 5 bases, leaving 9 bases of the junction unmatched. CDR3 length equals 13 residues. The CDR3: CASSLPGQVIYTF. In nucleotides, the CDR3 is TGTGCCAGCAGTCTCCCGGGACAGGTGATCTACACCTTC.

This chain joins TRBV7-9 and TRBJ1-4; tentative D call: TRBD1 (6 bases). The germline V and J ends were trimmed by 3 bases and 4 bases, with 12 bases remaining between them. The CDR3 runs 15 residues. Germline V gene data show CDR1 as SEHNR and CDR2 as FQNEAQ (reference sequence). This CDR3 is CASSFGQSLNEKLFF. In DNA form, the CDR3 reads TGTGCCAGCAGCTTTGGACAGTCCCTTAATGAAAAACTGTTTTTT. Full variable domain (missing parts from reference TRBV7-9 and TRBJ1-4): DTGVSQNPRHKITKRGQNVTFRCDPISEHNRLYWYRQTLGQGPEFLTYFQNEAQLEKSRLLSDRFSAERPKGSFSTLEIQRTEQGDSAMYLCASSFGQSLNEKLFFGSGTQLSVL.

This clone was recorded only once. This sequence joins TRBV7-9 and TRBJ2-1; 13 bases line up with TRBD2. CDR1 and CDR2 (germline): SEHNR, FQNEAQ (reference sequence). This CDR3 has 16 residues. The J segment lost 9 bases and the V segment lost 5 bases, leaving 10 bases of the junction unmatched. CDR3 bases: TGTGCCAGCAGCCCACCAGGACTAGCGGGGGCAAGTGAGCAGTTCTTC. This encodes CASSPPGLAGASEQFF. The full variable domain, in which reference TRBV7-9 and TRBJ2-1 provide the parts outside the CDR3, is DTGVSQNPRHKITKRGQNVTFRCDPISEHNRLYWYRQTLGQGPEFLTYFQNEAQLEKSRLLSDRFSAERPKGSFSTLEIQRTEQGDSAMYLCASSPPGLAGASEQFFGPGTRLTVL.

This rearrangement joins TRBV4-2 to TRBJ1-2; D may be TRBD1 (5 bases). The CDR3 contains 14 residues. Trimming cost V 7 bases and J 8 bases, with 20 bases left between them. CDR1 LGHNA and CDR2 YNFKEQ come from the germline V gene. The CDR3 sequence is CASTTVEGAAGYTF. As DNA, the CDR3 is TGTGCCAGCACGACCGTAGAAGGGGCAGCCGGCTACACCTTC.

This clone showed up many times. The V and J genes are TRBV12-3 or TRBV12-4 and TRBJ1-2; no clear D. This CDR3 region has 13 residues. V was cut by 3 bases and J by 4 bases, with 9 bases left in between. Written as DNA, the CDR3 is TGTGCCAGCAGTTTTGGGCAAGCCTATGGCTACACCTTC. Protein sequence: CASSFGQAYGYTF.

The chain is built from TRBV10-1 and TRBJ2-5; D is unclear. The CDR3 is made up of 13 amino acids. The V and J ends lost 2 bases and 7 bases respectively, with 11 bases between them. Germline loops: CDR1 WNHNN, CDR2 SYGVQD (reference sequence). The CDR3 spells CASSEMVVTTQYF. The CDR3, as DNA: TGCGCCAGCAGTGAGATGGTAGTCACGACCCAGTACTTC.

This clone was seen only once. The chain employs TRBV6-2 or TRBV6-3 and TRBJ2-5; 9 bases line up with TRBD1. The junction had 12 bases not matched to a gene; V was cut back by 5 bases and J by 5 bases. CDR3 size: 16 residues. From germline, CDR1 is MNHEY and CDR2 SVGEGT. CDR3: CASSGGTGSSTETQYF. CDR3 sequence (DNA): TGTGCCAGCAGTGGAGGGACAGGGAGTAGTACCGAGACCCAGTACTTC.

Here the CDR3 DNA reads TGTGCCATCGGCCCGCAAGAAAAACTGTTTTTT. Translation: CAIGPQEKLFF. The V gene is TRBV10-3, the J gene TRBJ1-4; D gene unclear. This CDR3 spans 11 amino acids. Trimming left V 8 bases short and J 8 bases short, with 9 bases between. Germline CDR1 ENHRY, CDR2 SYGVKD.

This chain uses TRBV7-9 with TRBJ2-1; 9 bases are shared with TRBD1. The CDR3 sequence is 17 residues long. The germline CDR1 and CDR2 sequences are SEHNR and FQNEAQ (reference sequence). Unmatched junction bases numbered 15, after V lost 3 bases and J lost 9 bases. The CDR3 DNA sequence: TGTGCCAGCAGCTTTGGGAACAACAGGGGGCGAGCTCGTGAGCAGTTCTTC. As protein: CASSFGNNRGRAREQFF.

This clone was seen just once. The chain recombines TRBV7-9 with TRBJ2-1, with D unresolved. Germline loops: CDR1 SEHNR, CDR2 FQNEAQ (reference sequence). This CDR3 contains 14 residues. The V end lost 1 base, the J end lost 7 bases, and 11 bases lay between the germline ends. The CDR3 DNA sequence: TGTGCCAGCAGCTTAGAGTACTCACGAAATGAGCAGTTCTTC. Its protein product is CASSLEYSRNEQFF.

V and J are TRBV2 and TRBJ2-7, with TRBD1 matching 8 bases. The CDR3 has 13 amino acids. Germline V gives CDR1 SNHLY, CDR2 FYNNEI. Trimming took 6 bases from V and 3 from J; bases not matched to a gene: 4. The CDR3 loop reads CASSLGQGYEQYF. DNA for the CDR3: TGTGCCAGCAGCCTAGGACAGGGCTACGAGCAGTACTTC.